This is a list of T cell receptor beta chains from one sample in a study of T cell changes during pregnancy in multiple sclerosis. Sequencing was performed with immunoSEQ multiplex PCR; in TCRdb, only in-frame clones are kept and a portion is missing. The sample comprises tens of thousands of clones, 91% of which are singletons, and almost 2% rests with the top ten. Sample: CD4+ T cells from peripheral blood mononuclear cells, taken after pregnancy. The source of these receptors is a female donor in good health, enrolled as a control in a pregnancy study. The CDR3 runs from the conserved cysteine through the conserved F or W. A D gene is named only where the DNA matches it firmly. Only part of the rows carry a size: once, few, many, or a class if the clone is expanded.

V,D,size,CDR3
TRBV19,.,.,CASSLGNEQFF
TRBV6-1,.,.,CASSEAGTRGVTEAFF
TRBV28,.,.,CATWTGNQPQHF
TRBV14,.,.,CASSRGPGWEETQYF
TRBV11-2,.,.,CASSLEAGAFVEAFF
TRBV2,.,.,CASSAPGSGNTIYF
TRBV19,TRBD1,.,CASSGRDREYGYTF
TRBV5-4,TRBD1,.,CASSSPQWDSSYEQYF
TRBV7-2,TRBD2,.,CASSSGLAGVYNEQFF
TRBV7-2,TRBD1,.,CASSLETGPYGYTF
TRBV7-8,TRBD1,.,CASSPGTANTEAFF
TRBV7-2,.,.,CASSRPSYEQYF
TRBV5-6,.,few,CASSLVGEAFF
TRBV2,.,few,CASSDYGEQYF
TRBV6-5,.,.,CASSYAREGYTF
TRBV5-6,.,.,CASSYSIHYEQYF
TRBV11-2,.,once,CASSLGPQDIGELFF
TRBV5-1,.,.,CASSPEGRGYTF
TRBV7-8,.,.,CASSLARQNNQPQHF
TRBV4-2,TRBD2,.,CASSQSQRGEGETQYF
TRBV18,.,.,CASSPTDSWYIQYF
TRBV5-1,.,.,CASSDEQGWVKTQYF
TRBV10-2,TRBD1,.,CASRDNRGYGYTF
TRBV15,TRBD2,.,CATSRVGGLAGDSALF
TRBV4-2,.,.,CASSQLSEDEQFF